This T cell receptor beta chain is from a study of T-cell memory formation after mild COVID-19. Study-wide points: Prior to infection, memory already included some responding clones, suggesting cross-reactive memory joined. CD4+ contracting clones were mainly CM and EM; CD8+ ones, EMRA.

A word on this clonotype: Its antigen is unknown.

TCRdb independently ran MiXCR on the 5' RACE reads; one entry per CDR3 protein. The table has hundreds of thousands of distinct CDR3 sequences, roughly an eighth seen once. CDR1 MDHEN and CDR2 SYDVKM come from the germline V gene. V lost 6 bases to trimming and J lost 2 bases; unmatched junction nucleotides: 12. The CDR3 runs 16 residues. This chain links TRBV28 with TRBJ2-7; 8 nucleotides line up with TRBD2. This sequence was found in a man between 18 and 35 years old who had mild COVID-19 (a few samples of this study predate the infection). Cell type and time point are not known. The sample consisted of PBMCs or a T cell subset sorted from them (not recorded which). The CDR3 sequence: CASSPESGGAPYEQYF. CDR3 nucleotide sequence: TGTGCCAGCAGCCCCGAGAGCGGGGGAGCCCCCTACGAGCAGTACTTC.